The clone carrying this T cell receptor beta chain was recorded once. Other DNA sequences in this sample translate to the same CDR3. TCRdb keeps only in-frame clones here, not all; method: immunoSEQ multiplex PCR. This sample carries almost 55,000 clones, under 95% of them seen once, and the ten largest clones take less than 6.5%. This sample is drawn from a study of graft-versus-host responses after intestinal transplantation. Overall study context: Every recipient underwent anti-thymocyte globulin induction, then tacrolimus and steroids for roughly 3 years.

Trimming shortened V by 0 bases and J by 0 bases, and 15 bases separated the two germline ends. This CDR3 is 17 amino acids long. The germline V gene has CDR1 SGHRS and CDR2 YFSETQ. This clonotype was obtained from a human patient who received an intestinal transplant, so some T cells may come from the graft donor. The input for sequencing was PBMCs, taken roughly 680 days after intestinal transplant. The chain recombines TRBV5-1 with TRBJ1-1; D may be TRBD1 (6 bases). The CDR3 sequence: CASSLAGGRDMNTEAFF. DNA of the CDR3: TGCGCCAGCAGCTTGGCGGGGGGTCGGGACATGAACACTGAAGCTTTCTTT.